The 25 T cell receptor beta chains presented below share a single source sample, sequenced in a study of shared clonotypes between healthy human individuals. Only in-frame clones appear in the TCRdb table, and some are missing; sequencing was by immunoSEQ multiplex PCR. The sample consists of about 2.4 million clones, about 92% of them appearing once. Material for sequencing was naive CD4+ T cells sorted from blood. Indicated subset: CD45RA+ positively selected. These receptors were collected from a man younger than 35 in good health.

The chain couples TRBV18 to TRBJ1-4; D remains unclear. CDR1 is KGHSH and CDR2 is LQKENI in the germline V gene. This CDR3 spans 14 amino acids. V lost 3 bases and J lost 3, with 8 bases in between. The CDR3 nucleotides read TGTGCCAGCTCACCCGTGGGCCCTAATGAAAAACTGTTTTTT. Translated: CASSPVGPNEKLFF.

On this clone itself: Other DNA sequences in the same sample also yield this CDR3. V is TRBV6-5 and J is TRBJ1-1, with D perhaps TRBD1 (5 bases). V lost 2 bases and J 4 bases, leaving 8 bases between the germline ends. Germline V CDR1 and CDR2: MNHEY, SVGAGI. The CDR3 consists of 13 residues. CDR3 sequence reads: CASSYPGGTEAFF. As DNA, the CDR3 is TGTGCCAGCAGTTACCCGGGGGGCACTGAAGCTTTCTTT.

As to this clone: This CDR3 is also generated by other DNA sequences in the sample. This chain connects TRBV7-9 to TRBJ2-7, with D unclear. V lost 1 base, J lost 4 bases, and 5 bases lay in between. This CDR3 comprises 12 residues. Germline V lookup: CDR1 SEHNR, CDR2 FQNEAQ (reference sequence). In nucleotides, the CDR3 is TGTGCCAGCAGCTTAGAAACGTACGAGCAGTACTTC. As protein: CASSLETYEQYF.

CDR3 protein: CASSSPGPSKPQHF. CDR3 nucleotide sequence: TGTGCCAGCAGCTCTCCGGGACCCTCCAAGCCCCAGCATTTT. This rearrangement joins TRBV7-9 to TRBJ1-5, with D maybe TRBD1 (5 bases). With 4 bases removed from V and 8 bases from J, the gap between germline ends came to 15 bases. Germline assignment: CDR1 SEHNR and CDR2 FQNEAQ (reference sequence). The length of the CDR3 is 14 residues.

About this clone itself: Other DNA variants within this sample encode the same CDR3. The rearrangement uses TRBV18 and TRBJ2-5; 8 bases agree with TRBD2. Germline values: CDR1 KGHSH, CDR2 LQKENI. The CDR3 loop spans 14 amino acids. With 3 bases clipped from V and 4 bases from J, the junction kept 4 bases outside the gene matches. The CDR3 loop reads CASSPRTSRETQYF. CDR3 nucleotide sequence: TGTGCCAGCTCACCTCGGACTAGCCGAGAGACCCAGTACTTC.

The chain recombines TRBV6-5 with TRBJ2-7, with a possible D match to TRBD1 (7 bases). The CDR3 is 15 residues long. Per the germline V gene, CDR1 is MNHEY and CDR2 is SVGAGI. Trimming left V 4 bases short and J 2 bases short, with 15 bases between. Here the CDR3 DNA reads TGTGCCAGCAGTTGGAGGGACAGTGGAACCTACGAGCAGTACTTC. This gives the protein CASSWRDSGTYEQYF.

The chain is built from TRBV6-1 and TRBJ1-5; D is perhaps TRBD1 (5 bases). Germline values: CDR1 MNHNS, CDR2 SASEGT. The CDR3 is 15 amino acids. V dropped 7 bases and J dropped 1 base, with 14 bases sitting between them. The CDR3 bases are TGTGCCAGCACCCGGGAGGGGACGAGCAATCAGCCCCAGCATTTT. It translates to CASTREGTSNQPQHF.

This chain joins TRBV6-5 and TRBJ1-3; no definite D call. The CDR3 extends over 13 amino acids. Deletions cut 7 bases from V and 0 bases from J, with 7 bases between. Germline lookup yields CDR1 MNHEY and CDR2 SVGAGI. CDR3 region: CASMISSGNTIYF. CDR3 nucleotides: TGTGCCAGCATGATCTCCTCTGGAAACACCATATATTTT.

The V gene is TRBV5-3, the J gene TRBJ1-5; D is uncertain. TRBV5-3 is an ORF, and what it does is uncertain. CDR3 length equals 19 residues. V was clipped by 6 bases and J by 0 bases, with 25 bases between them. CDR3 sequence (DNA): TGTGCCAGAACGGCCAACATTAACAGCCAATCTTATAGCAATCAGCCCCAGCATTTT. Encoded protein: CARTANINSQSYSNQPQHF.

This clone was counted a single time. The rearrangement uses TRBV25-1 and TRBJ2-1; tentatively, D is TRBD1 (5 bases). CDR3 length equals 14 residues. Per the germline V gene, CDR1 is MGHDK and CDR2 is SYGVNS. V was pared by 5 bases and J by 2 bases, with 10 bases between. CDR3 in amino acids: CASSSDRAYNEQFF. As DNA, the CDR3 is TGTGCCAGCAGTTCCGACAGAGCCTACAATGAGCAGTTCTTC.

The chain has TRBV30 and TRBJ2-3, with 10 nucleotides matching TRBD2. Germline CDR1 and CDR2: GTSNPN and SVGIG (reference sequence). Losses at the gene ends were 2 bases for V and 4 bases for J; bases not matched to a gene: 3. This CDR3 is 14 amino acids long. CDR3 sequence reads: CAWSLAGGPDTQYF. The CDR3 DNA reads TGTGCCTGGAGTTTAGCGGGGGGTCCAGATACGCAGTATTTT.

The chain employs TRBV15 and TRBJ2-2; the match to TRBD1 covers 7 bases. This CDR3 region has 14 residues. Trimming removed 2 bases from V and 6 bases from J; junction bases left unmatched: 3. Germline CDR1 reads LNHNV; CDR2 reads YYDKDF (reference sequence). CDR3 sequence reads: CATSRNRGPGELFF. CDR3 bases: TGTGCCACCAGCAGAAACAGGGGCCCCGGGGAGCTGTTTTTT.

The CDR3: CAITVGPGLARAYNEQFF. In DNA, the CDR3 is TGTGCCATCACCGTGGGGCCCGGCCTAGCCAGAGCCTACAATGAGCAGTTCTTC. The chain uses TRBV10-3 and TRBJ2-1, with D perhaps given as TRBD1 or TRBD2 (5 bases each). CDR1 and CDR2 (germline): ENHRY, SYGVKD. This CDR3 is built from 18 residues. V was cut by 7 bases and J by 2 bases, with 24 bases left in between.

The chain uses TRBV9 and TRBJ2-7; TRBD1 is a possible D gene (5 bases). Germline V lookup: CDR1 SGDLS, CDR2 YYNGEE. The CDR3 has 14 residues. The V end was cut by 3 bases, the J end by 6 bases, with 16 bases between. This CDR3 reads CASSDEAGLGEQYF. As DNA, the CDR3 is TGTGCCAGCAGCGATGAGGCAGGGTTAGGCGAGCAGTACTTC.

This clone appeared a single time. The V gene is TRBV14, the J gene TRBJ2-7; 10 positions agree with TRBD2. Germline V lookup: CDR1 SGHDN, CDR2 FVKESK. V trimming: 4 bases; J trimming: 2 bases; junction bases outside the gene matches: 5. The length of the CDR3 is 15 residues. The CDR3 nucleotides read TGTGCCAGCAGCCGGGGACTAGCGACAACCTACGAGCAGTACTTC. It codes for CASSRGLATTYEQYF.

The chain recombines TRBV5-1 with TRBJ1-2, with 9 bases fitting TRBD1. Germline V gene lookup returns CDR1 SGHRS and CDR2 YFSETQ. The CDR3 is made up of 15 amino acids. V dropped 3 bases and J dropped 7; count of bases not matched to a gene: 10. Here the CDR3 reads CASSSTTGGSVGYTF. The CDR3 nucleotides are TGCGCCAGCAGCTCCACGACAGGGGGGTCCGTTGGCTACACCTTC.

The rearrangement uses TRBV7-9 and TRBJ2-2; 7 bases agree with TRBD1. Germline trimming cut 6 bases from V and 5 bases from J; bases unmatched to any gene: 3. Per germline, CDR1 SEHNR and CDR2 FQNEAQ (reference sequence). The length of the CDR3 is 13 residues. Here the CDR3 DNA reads TGTGCCAGCAGGACGACAGGGACCGGGGAGCTGTTTTTT. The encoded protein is CASRTTGTGELFF.

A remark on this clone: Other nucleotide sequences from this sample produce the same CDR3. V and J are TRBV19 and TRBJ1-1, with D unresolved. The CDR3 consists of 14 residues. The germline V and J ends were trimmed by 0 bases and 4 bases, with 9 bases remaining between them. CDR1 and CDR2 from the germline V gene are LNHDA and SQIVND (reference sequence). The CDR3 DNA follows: TGTGCCAGTAGTATAGATTTGGGGAGCACTGAAGCTTTCTTT. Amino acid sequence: CASSIDLGSTEAFF.

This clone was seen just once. The CDR3 bases are TGTGCCAGCAGCTCCCACGGGGCCCCGAACACTGAAGCTTTCTTT. The encoded protein is CASSSHGAPNTEAFF. The J gene is TRBJ1-1, the V gene TRBV14, with D maybe TRBD1 (5 bases). Germline V gene lookup returns CDR1 SGHDN and CDR2 FVKESK. The CDR3 is 15 residues long. Trimming cost V 5 bases and J 1 base, with 14 bases left between them.

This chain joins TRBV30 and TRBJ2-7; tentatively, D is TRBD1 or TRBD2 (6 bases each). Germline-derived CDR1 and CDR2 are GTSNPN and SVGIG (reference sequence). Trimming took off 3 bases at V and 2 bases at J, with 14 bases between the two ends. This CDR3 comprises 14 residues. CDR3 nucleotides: TGTGCCTGGAGAAGAACGGGGGCTACCTACGAGCAGTACTTC. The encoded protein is CAWRRTGATYEQYF.

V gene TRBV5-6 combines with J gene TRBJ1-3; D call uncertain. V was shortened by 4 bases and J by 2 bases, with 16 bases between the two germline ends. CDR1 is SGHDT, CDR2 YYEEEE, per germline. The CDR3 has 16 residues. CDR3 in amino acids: CASSPRGNWAGNTIYF. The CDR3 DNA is TGTGCCAGCAGCCCACGGGGAAACTGGGCTGGAAACACCATATATTTT. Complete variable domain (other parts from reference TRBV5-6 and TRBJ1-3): DAGVTQSPTHLIKTRGQQVTLRCSPKSGHDTVSWYQQALGQGPQFIFQYYEEEERQRGNFPDRFSGHQFPNYSSELNVNALLLGDSALYLCASSPRGNWAGNTIYFGEGSWLTVV.

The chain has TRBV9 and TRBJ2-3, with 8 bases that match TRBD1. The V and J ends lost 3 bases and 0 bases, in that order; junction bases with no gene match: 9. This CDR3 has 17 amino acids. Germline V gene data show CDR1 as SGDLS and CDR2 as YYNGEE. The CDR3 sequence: CASSARTGSGSTDTQYF. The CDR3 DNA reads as TGTGCCAGCAGCGCCAGGACAGGGTCCGGGAGCACAGATACGCAGTATTTT. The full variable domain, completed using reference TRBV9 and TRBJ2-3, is DSGVTQTPKHLITATGQRVTLRCSPRSGDLSVYWYQQSLDQGLQFLIQYYNGEERAKGNILERFSAQQFPDLHSELNLSSLELGDSALYFCASSARTGSGSTDTQYFGPGTRLTVL.

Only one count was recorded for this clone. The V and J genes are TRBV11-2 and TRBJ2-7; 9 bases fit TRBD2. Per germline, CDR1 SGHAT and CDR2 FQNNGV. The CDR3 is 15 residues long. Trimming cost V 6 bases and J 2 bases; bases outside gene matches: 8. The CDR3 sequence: CASSPGLAFTYEQYF. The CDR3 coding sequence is TGTGCCAGCAGTCCCGGACTAGCGTTTACCTACGAGCAGTACTTC.

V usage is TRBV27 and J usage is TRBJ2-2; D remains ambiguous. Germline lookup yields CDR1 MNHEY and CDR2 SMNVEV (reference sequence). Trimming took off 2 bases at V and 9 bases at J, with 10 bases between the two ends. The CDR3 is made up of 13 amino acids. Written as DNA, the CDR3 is TGTGCCAGCAGTTTACTCACCCAGCGGGAGCTGTTTTTT. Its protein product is CASSLLTQRELFF.

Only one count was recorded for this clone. The CDR3 DNA reads TGCGCCAGCAACCAGGGGTTGCCTAATTCACCCCTCCACTTT. It specifies CASNQGLPNSPLHF. This rearrangement joins TRBV10-2 to TRBJ1-6, with D tentatively TRBD1 (6 bases). The length of the CDR3 is 14 residues. Germline assignment: CDR1 WSHSY and CDR2 SAAADI. V was cut by 7 bases and J by 6 bases, with 13 bases left in between.